Listed below are T cell receptor beta chains from one sample, sequenced in a study of blood T cell repertoires in COVID-19. Sequencing used immunoSEQ multiplex PCR; TCRdb keeps in-frame clones, though not all of them. This sample has over 30,000 clones, with about 90% found just once. Sequencing input: peripheral blood. The origin of the receptors is a human donor in a cohort sampled during active COVID-19. Both conserved end residues are part of each CDR3. A D gene is named only where the DNA matches it firmly. Clone sizes are given selectively: once, few, many, or a class where the clone is expanded.

J,size,V,D,DNA,CDR3
TRBJ1-2,-,TRBV7-8,-,TGTGTCACTACGCCAGGGTTAAACTATGGCTACACCTTC,CVTTPGLNYGYTF
TRBJ2-6,-,TRBV5-1,-,TGCGCCAGCAGCCCCCACTTGAGGGAGGTTTCTGGGGCCAACGTCCTGACTTTC,CASSPHLREVSGANVLTF
TRBJ2-1,-,TRBV14,TRBD2,TGTGCCAGCAGCCAGGGGGGACTAGCGGGAGATCTAAGGGTTTCCTACAATGAGCAGTTCTTC,CASSQGGLAGDLRVSYNEQFF
TRBJ2-3,-,TRBV9,TRBD1,TGTGCCAGCAGCGCCGCCCCGACAGGGGGCATCACAGATACGCAGTATTTT,CASSAAPTGGITDTQYF
TRBJ1-3,-,TRBV19,-,TGTGCCACTAAGATTGGGGGCAGGGAAAACACCATATATTTT,CATKIGGRENTIYF
TRBJ1-5,-,TRBV19,TRBD1,TGTGCCAGTCAAGACCGAACAGGGGGAGGGCAGCCCCAGCATTTT,CASQDRTGGGQPQHF
TRBJ2-1,-,TRBV11-2,TRBD2,TGTGCCAGCAGCTGGGGGGAAGTCGTAGGGCTAGCGGGAAGGAATGAGCAGTTCTTC,CASSWGEVVGLAGRNEQFF
TRBJ2-1,-,TRBV24-1,-,TGTGCCACCAGCATAGCAAATCCGAGCTCCTACAATGAGCAGTTCTTC,CATSIANPSSYNEQFF
TRBJ1-1,-,TRBV10-3,TRBD1,TGTGCCTCGGGACAGGGGGCCACTGAAGCTTTCTTT,CASGQGATEAFF
TRBJ2-5,-,TRBV15,TRBD1,TGTGCCACCAGCAGAGGGAGACAGGGTGGGGTGGAGACCCAGTACTTC,CATSRGRQGGVETQYF
TRBJ1-2,-,TRBV10-3,-,TGTGCCATCAGTGGAACAGGGACCGATGGCTACACCTTC,CAISGTGTDGYTF
TRBJ1-5,once,TRBV11-2,TRBD1,TGTGCCAGCAGCCCCGGGACAGTAGAGCCCCAGCATTTT,CASSPGTVEPQHF
TRBJ1-5,-,TRBV19,TRBD1,TGTGCCAGTAGTGAGGGGGCCGGAGGGAATCAGCCCCAGCATTTT,CASSEGAGGNQPQHF
TRBJ2-3,-,TRBV28,TRBD2,TGTGCCAGCAGCTTATCGACTAGCCTGGCCGGGGGAGATACGCAGTATTTT,CASSLSTSLAGGDTQYF
TRBJ2-4,-,TRBV6-5,-,TGTGCCAGCCGAAAGGGGGTCAACTTTGTTGACATTCAGTACTTC,CASRKGVNFVDIQYF
TRBJ2-3,-,TRBV10-1,TRBD2,TGCGCCAGCAGGATGCTACTGGGACTAGCGGGAGGGCCTCCTAGCACAGATACGCAGTATTTT,CASRMLLGLAGGPPSTDTQYF
TRBJ2-4,-,TRBV19,TRBD2,TGTGCCAGTAGTATCTTAGCGGGGCGTCAAAAAAACATTCAGTACTTC,CASSILAGRQKNIQYF
TRBJ2-5,-,TRBV5-1,-,TGCGCCAGCAGCTCCCCAGTCGAAGGGTCGGGGCAAGAGACCCAGTACTTC,CASSSPVEGSGQETQYF
TRBJ1-1,-,TRBV27,-,TGTGCCAGCAGTTTATCTTCGCCCGGAGGATTTTTGGCTTTCTTT,CASSLSSPGGFLAFF
TRBJ2-5,-,TRBV5-1,TRBD2,TGCGCCAGCAGCTTGGCCCTAGCGGGAGAGACCCAGTACTTC,CASSLALAGETQYF
TRBJ1-5,-,TRBV10-3,-,TGTGCCATCAGTGAGTCGTGGGGGGGCCAGCCCCAGCATTTT,CAISESWGGQPQHF
TRBJ1-1,once,TRBV18,-,TGTGCCAGCTCACCATGGGGCAGGGGATATTCCACTGAAGCTTTCTTT,CASSPWGRGYSTEAFF
TRBJ2-5,-,TRBV4-2,-,TGTGCCAGCAGCCAAGGCTTTAGCGGAGAGACCCAGTACTTC,CASSQGFSGETQYF
TRBJ1-5,-,TRBV2,-,TGTGCCAGCAGCGCCTATAATCAGCCCCAGCATTTT,CASSAYNQPQHF
TRBJ2-1,once,TRBV20-1,TRBD2,TGCAGTGCTAGTGACGGGAGGGTGAACAATGAGCAGTTCTTC,CSASDGRVNNEQFF
TRBJ2-1,-,TRBV10-3,TRBD2,TGTGCCATCCGGGGACTAGCGGACAATGAGCAGTTCTTC,CAIRGLADNEQFF
TRBJ1-2,-,TRBV11-2,TRBD1,TGTGCCAGCAGCTTAGCCCGCACAGGGGGAAGCGACTATGGCTACACCTTC,CASSLARTGGSDYGYTF
TRBJ2-1,once,TRBV5-1,-,TGCGCCAGCGGACTCGTCGGGGGTGGCTTGGGTTATGAGCAGTTCTTC,CASGLVGGGLGYEQFF
TRBJ2-2,-,TRBV6-6,-,TGTGCCAGCAGTTATGAGAAGGGAGGTACCGGGGAGCTGTTTTTT,CASSYEKGGTGELFF
TRBJ1-3,-,TRBV2,TRBD1,TGTGCCAGCAGTGAAGAGGACAGGGCTGGAAACACCATATATTTT,CASSEEDRAGNTIYF
TRBJ2-1,-,TRBV24-1,TRBD1,TGTGCCACCAGTGATTTGGGGGGGACAGGGGCCTACAATGAGCAGTTCTTC,CATSDLGGTGAYNEQFF
TRBJ2-2,-,TRBV19,-,TGTGCCAGTAGTATTGTGATATTCTTGGCTACCGGGGAGCTGTTTTTT,CASSIVIFLATGELFF
TRBJ2-1,-,TRBV6-4,-,TGTGCCAGCAGTGACTCGGACAACAATGAGCAGTTCTTC,CASSDSDNNEQFF
TRBJ2-1,-,TRBV7-2,TRBD2,TGTGCCAGCAGCGGACCCGGGACTAGCGGATCCTTATACAATGAGCAGTTCTTC,CASSGPGTSGSLYNEQFF
TRBJ1-2,-,TRBV6-5,-,TGTGCCAGCAGTCGGGGGGGCTATGGCTACACCTTC,CASSRGGYGYTF
TRBJ1-2,-,TRBV5-4,-,TGTGCCAGCAGCTTAGGGAGGCTGGATCGCTTAGGCTACACCTTC,CASSLGRLDRLGYTF
TRBJ2-2,-,TRBV5-1,TRBD2,TGCGCCAGCAGCGTTAGCGGGGGCCCGAACACCGGGGAGCTGTTTTTT,CASSVSGGPNTGELFF
TRBJ1-2,-,TRBV19,-,TGTGCCAGTAGTATCGGTGCGACAGTATGGTATGGCTACACCTTC,CASSIGATVWYGYTF
TRBJ1-5,-,TRBV15,-,TGTGCCACCAGCAGAGATGCGGGGGGCTGGAATCAGCCCCAGCATTTT,CATSRDAGGWNQPQHF
TRBJ2-3,-,TRBV7-2,-,TGTGCCAGCAGCTTATGGGTTGGGCGGGGCACAGATACGCAGTATTTT,CASSLWVGRGTDTQYF
TRBJ2-5,-,TRBV5-4,-,TGTGCCAGCAGCCCGGACTTCGCGGAGACCCAGTACTTC,CASSPDFAETQYF
TRBJ1-5,once,TRBV7-8,-,TGTGCCAGCAGCTTCGGGGAGTTAGGCCAGCCCCAGCATTTT,CASSFGELGQPQHF
TRBJ1-1,-,TRBV27,-,TGTGCCAGCAGTTTAACCCGGGGCACTGAAGCTTTCTTT,CASSLTRGTEAFF
TRBJ2-3,once,TRBV4-1,TRBD2,TGCGCCAGCAGCCAGGGACTAGCGGGGGGCCCTCTAGACTCGGATACGCAGTATTTT,CASSQGLAGGPLDSDTQYF
TRBJ2-3,once,TRBV7-6,-,TGTGCCAGCAGCTTAGCCGTCAGGGGAGTTGTGGCAGATACGCAGTATTTT,CASSLAVRGVVADTQYF
TRBJ1-1,-,TRBV3-1/TRBV3-2,TRBD1,TGTGCCAGCAGCCCGGGACAGTCTGAAGCTTTCTTT,CASSPGQSEAFF
TRBJ1-1,-,TRBV5-1,-,TGCGCCAGCAGCCCATTCCTGGGGGGGGACAACACTGAAGCTTTCTTT,CASSPFLGGDNTEAFF
TRBJ2-1,-,TRBV7-2,TRBD2,TGTGCCAGCAGCCTCGTACTAGCGGGAGCGCGGAATGAGCAGTTCTTC,CASSLVLAGARNEQFF
TRBJ1-1,-,TRBV11-3,-,TGTGCCAGCAGCCCAGGGCTTAGAATGGGTGGCTCTGACACTGAAGCTTTCTTT,CASSPGLRMGGSDTEAFF
TRBJ1-2,-,TRBV12-3/TRBV12-4,-,TGTGCCAGCAGCTCAACAGGGAACTATGGCTACACCTTC,CASSSTGNYGYTF
TRBJ2-1,-,TRBV19,-,TGTGCCAGTAGTATGGGAGGCGGCGCTCTTAATGAGCAGTTCTTC,CASSMGGGALNEQFF
TRBJ2-1,-,TRBV4-2,TRBD2,TGTGCCAGCAGCCAAGGGGAACTAGCGGGGTACAATGAGCAGTTCTTC,CASSQGELAGYNEQFF
TRBJ2-5,-,TRBV2,-,TGTGCCAGCAGTGAAGCAGAGTTCAAAGAGACCCAGTACTTC,CASSEAEFKETQYF
TRBJ2-1,once,TRBV4-2,TRBD2,TGTGCCAGCAGCCAAGAGCCTAGCGGGAGGTATGAGCAGTTCTTC,CASSQEPSGRYEQFF
TRBJ2-1,-,TRBV6-4,-,TGTGCCAGCAGTGGTGAGGCAAGTGAGCAGTTCTTC,CASSGEASEQFF